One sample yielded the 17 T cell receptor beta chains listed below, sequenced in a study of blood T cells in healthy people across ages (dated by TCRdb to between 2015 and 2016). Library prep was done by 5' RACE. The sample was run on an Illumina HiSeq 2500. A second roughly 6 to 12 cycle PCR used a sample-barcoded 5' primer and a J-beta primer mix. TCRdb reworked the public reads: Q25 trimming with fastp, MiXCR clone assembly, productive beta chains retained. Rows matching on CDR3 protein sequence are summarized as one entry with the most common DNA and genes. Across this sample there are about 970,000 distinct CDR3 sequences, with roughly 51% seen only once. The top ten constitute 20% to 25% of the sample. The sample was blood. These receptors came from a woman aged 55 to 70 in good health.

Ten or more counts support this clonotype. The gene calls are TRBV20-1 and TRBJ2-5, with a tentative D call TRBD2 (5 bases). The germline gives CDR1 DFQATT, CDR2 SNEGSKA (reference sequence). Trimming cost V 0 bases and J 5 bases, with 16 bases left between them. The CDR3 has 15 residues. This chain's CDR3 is CSARDLDYPAETQYF. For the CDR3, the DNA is TGCAGTGCTAGAGACCTCGACTACCCGGCGGAGACCCAGTACTTC.

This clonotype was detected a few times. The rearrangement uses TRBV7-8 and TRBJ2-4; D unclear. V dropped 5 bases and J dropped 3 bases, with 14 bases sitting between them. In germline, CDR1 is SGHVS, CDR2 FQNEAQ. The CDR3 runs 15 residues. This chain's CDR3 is CASSPNPGYKNIQYF. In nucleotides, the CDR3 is TGTGCCAGCAGCCCCAACCCAGGTTACAAAAACATTCAGTACTTC.

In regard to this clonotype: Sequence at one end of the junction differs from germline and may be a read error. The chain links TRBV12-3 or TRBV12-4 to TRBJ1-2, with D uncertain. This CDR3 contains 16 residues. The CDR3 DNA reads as TGTGCCGGCAGCGACGTAGTCGGACGAGCTAACTATGGCTACACCTTC. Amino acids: CAGSDVVGRANYGYTF.

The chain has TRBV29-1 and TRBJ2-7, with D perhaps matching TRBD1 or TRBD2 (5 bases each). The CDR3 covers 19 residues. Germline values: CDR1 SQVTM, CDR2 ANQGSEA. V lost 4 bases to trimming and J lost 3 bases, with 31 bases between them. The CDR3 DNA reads TGCAGCGTTGCTGGGGGATTGCGGAAGCTCCGCGGTCCCCTCTACGAGCAGTACTTC. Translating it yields CSVAGGLRKLRGPLYEQYF.

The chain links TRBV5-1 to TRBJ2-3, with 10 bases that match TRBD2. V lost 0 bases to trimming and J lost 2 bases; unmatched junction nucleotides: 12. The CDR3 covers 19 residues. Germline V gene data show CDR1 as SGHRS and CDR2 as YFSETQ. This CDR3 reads CASSLAGSGRLGFTDTQYF. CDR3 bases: TGCGCCAGCAGCTTGGCTGGTAGCGGGAGGTTGGGATTCACAGATACGCAGTATTTT.

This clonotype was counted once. The CDR3 sequence is CASSPFRVHEQYF. In DNA form, the CDR3 reads TGTGCCAGCAGCCCATTCAGGGTCCACGAGCAGTACTTC. V gene TRBV28 combines with J gene TRBJ2-7, with D perhaps TRBD1 (5 bases). This CDR3 has 13 residues. Looked up from germline, CDR1 is MDHEN and CDR2 is SYDVKM. V shed 6 bases and J shed 5 bases, with 14 bases lying between them.

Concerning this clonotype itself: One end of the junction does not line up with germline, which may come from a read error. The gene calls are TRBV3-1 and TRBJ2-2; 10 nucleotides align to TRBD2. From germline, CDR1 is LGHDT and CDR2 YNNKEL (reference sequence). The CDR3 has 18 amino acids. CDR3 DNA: TGCGCCAGCAGCCAAGATCCTAGCGGGAGTCGGTTCGGCGGGGAGCTGTTTTTT. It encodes CASSQDPSGSRFGGELFF.

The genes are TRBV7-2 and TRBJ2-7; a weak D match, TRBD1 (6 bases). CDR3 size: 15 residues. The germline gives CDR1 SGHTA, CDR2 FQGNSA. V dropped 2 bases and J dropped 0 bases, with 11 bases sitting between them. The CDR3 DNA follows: TGTGCCAGCAGCTTACAGACAGGCCTCTCCTACGAGCAGTACTTC. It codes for CASSLQTGLSYEQYF. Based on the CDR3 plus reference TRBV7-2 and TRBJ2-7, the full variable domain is GAGVSQSPSNKVTEKGKDVELRCDPISGHTALYWYRQSLGQGLEFLIYFQGNSAPDKSGLPSDRFSAERTGGSVSTLTIQRTQQEDSAVYLCASSLQTGLSYEQYFGPGTRLTVT.

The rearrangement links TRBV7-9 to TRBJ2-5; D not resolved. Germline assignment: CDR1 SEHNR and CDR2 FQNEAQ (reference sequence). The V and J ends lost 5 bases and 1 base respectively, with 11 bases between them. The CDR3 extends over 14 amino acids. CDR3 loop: CASSVVLPQETQYF. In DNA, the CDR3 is TGTGCCAGCAGCGTGGTCCTCCCCCAAGAGACCCAGTACTTC.

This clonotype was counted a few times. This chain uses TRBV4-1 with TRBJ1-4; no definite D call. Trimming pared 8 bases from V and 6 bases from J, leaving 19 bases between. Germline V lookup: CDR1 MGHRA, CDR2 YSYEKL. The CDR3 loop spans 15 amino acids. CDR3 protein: CASRPVGLVHEKLFF. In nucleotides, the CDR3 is TGCGCCAGCCGACCCGTAGGGTTGGTCCATGAAAAACTGTTTTTT.

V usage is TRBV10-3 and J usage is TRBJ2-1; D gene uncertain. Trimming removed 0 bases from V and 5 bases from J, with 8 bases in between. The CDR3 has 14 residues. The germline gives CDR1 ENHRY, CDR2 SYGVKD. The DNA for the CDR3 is TGTGCCATCAGTGAGTCCGGGTCCCACAATGAGCAGTTCTTC. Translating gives CAISESGSHNEQFF.

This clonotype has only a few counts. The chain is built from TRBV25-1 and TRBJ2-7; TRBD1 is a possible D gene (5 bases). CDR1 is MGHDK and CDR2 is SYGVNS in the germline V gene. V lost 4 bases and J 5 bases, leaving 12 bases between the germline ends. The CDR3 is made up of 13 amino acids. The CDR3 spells CASSVPGMNEQYF. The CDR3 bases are TGTGCCAGCAGTGTTCCAGGGATGAACGAGCAGTACTTC.

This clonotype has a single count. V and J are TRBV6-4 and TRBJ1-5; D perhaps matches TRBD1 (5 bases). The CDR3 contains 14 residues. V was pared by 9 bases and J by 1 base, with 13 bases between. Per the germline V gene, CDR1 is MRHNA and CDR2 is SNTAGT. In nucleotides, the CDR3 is TGTGCCAGTTGGGGACCGGGAAGCAATCAGCCCCAGCATTTT. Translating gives CASWGPGSNQPQHF.

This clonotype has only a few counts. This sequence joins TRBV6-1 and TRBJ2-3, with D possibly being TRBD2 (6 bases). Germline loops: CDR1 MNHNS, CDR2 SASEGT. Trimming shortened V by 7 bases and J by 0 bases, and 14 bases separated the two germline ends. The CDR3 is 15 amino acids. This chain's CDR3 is CASITTSFSTDTQYF. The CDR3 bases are TGTGCCAGCATTACGACTAGTTTTAGCACAGATACGCAGTATTTT.

DNA of the CDR3: TGTGCCAGCACCTGGGGCGGGAGGGCCTACGAGCAGTACTTC. Protein product: CASTWGGRAYEQYF. The chain recombines TRBV12-3 or TRBV12-4 with TRBJ2-7, with 9 bases fitting TRBD2. The CDR3 length is 14 residues. Losses at the gene ends were 7 bases for V and 2 bases for J; bases not matched to a gene: 6.

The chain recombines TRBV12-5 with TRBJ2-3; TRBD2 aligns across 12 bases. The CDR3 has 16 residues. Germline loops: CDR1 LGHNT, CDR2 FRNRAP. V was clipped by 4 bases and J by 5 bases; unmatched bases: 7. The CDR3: CASGSGTSGSGDTQYF. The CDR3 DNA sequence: TGTGCTAGTGGTTCGGGGACTAGCGGGTCGGGAGATACGCAGTATTTT.

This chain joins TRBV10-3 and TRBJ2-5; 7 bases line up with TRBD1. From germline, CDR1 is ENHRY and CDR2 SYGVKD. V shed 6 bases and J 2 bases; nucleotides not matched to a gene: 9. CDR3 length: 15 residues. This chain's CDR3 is CAIRSLGQAQETQYF. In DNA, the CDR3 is TGTGCCATCAGAAGCCTAGGACAGGCTCAAGAGACCCAGTACTTC.